This note documents a single T cell receptor (beta chain) sequence. As yet, its antigen is unknown. This sample is drawn from a study of shared clonotypes between healthy human individuals. Study-wide results and limits: Compared with clonotypes that all four donors shared, non-shared clonotypes had lower generation probabilities. Exclusively blood specimens were collected; tissue repertoires likely differ.

The assay used deep level. DNA at approximately 200 ng, 30,000 or so T cell genomes, went into sorted-subset replicate PCRs. Method: immunoSEQ multiplex PCR; TCRdb's copy keeps in-frame clones and lacks some. The sample records about 320,000 clones, around 87% being singletons. V was clipped by 6 bases and J by 4 bases, with 18 bases between them. CDR1 MGHRA and CDR2 YSYEKL come from the germline V gene. The CDR3 spans 15 residues. Sequenced sample: memory CD8+ T cells sorted from blood. The subset here: CD45RO+ cells pooled with CCR7-negative TemRA cells. The TCR originated in a man aged 18 to 30 in good health. This chain joins TRBV4-1 and TRBJ1-2; a weak D match, TRBD1 (6 bases). CDR3 nucleotide sequence: TGCGCCAGCAGTCTTCATGAAGGGGGTTCCTATGGCTACACCTTC. This sequence encodes CASSLHEGGSYGYTF.